The clone carrying this T cell receptor beta chain has ten or more counts. By flow cytometry, patients selected for sequencing had shown an expansion of CD8+CD57+ cells. The cohort consisted entirely of patients having severe acquired aplastic anemia. At the time of blood sampling, patients had not yet received any therapy. The sample comes from a study of CD8+CD57+ T cells in acquired aplastic anemia. On the study more broadly: Recorded DNA amounts for sorted CD4+ and CD8+ cells had an average of about 3.5 ug.

V lost 5 bases to trimming and J lost 5 bases, with 19 bases between them. This CDR3 comprises 16 residues. CDR1 and CDR2 from the germline V gene are LNHNV and YYDKDF (reference sequence). CDR3 and TCR beta VDJ profiling relied on genomic DNA as the template. TCRdb recomputed calls from the reads with MiXCR, one row per CDR3 protein. The sample contains about 200,000 distinct CDR3 sequences, roughly 45% of which appear only once. Sequenced material: sorted CD4+, CD8+, or CD8+CD57+ T cells (not recorded which) from PBMCs. The chain recombines TRBV15 with TRBJ1-5; D might be TRBD1 (6 bases). This receptor was taken from a human donor with aplastic anemia. CDR3 DNA sequence: TGTGCCACCAGCTTACGACAGGCCGGCGCGCATCAGCCCCAGCATTTT. Translation: CATSLRQAGAHQPQHF.